This entry concerns a single T cell receptor beta chain. These data belong to a study of blood T cell repertoires in COVID-19. V dropped 2 bases and J dropped 5 bases, with 19 bases sitting between them. The CDR3 spans 16 residues. Germline V lookup: CDR1 SEHNR, CDR2 FQNEAQ (reference sequence). In the original workflow: By means of reference gene primer amplification, nucleated cell counts were estimated. Data came from immunoSEQ multiplex PCR; TCRdb stores just in-frame clones and leaves some out. V, J and clone size derive from that table, while D and trimming were established from the DNA sequence. The data hold 390,000 or so clones, with more than 80% observed a single time.

The source is a man younger than 35 who had recovered from COVID-19. Sample: PBMCs or T cells enriched from blood (not recorded which). J is TRBJ2-7 and V is TRBV7-9; D perhaps matches TRBD2 (6 bases). The CDR3 is CASSLRLRGKNHEQYF. CDR3 nucleotides: TGTGCCAGCAGCTTACGGTTGCGGGGAAAGAATCACGAGCAGTACTTC.